This T cell receptor (beta chain) was obtained from a study of radiation and T cells in renal cell carcinoma. TCRdb keeps only in-frame clones here, not all; method: immunoSEQ multiplex PCR. The table shows over 120,000 clones, with around nine tenths occurring only once. Study observations and caveats: From baseline, blood top tumor clonotypes peaked at 2 weeks post-radiation.

Looked up from germline, CDR1 is SQVTM and CDR2 is ANQGSEA. This CDR3 region has 14 residues. V dropped 8 bases and J dropped 4 bases, with 20 bases sitting between them. This clone was recorded once. Its matching antigen is unknown. Time point given: blood 4 weeks post-SBRT, at nephrectomy. As to treatment: 15 Gy SBRT to primary tumor, nephrectomy 4 weeks later. Radiation-treated patients gave blood at baseline, week 2 and week 4. The tumor was a clear cell renal cell carcinoma. The material was blood, obtained from a patient whose treatment included radiotherapy and nephrectomy. The source is a woman aged 45 to 65 with renal cell carcinoma. The V call is TRBV29-1, the J call TRBJ2-5; perhaps D is TRBD1 or TRBD2 (5 bases each). This CDR3 is CSLKGTETGETQYF. The CDR3 DNA reads TGCAGCCTGAAGGGGACGGAGACTGGAGAGACCCAGTACTTC.